One TCR beta chain is described in this entry. Its antigen is unknown. Repertoires were generated with immunoSEQ multiplex PCR, while TCRdb's copy carries only in-frame clones and drops some. This sample has approximately 70,000 clones, with roughly four fifths found just once. Under the ViraFEST assay, PBMC were stimulated with viral peptide pools so that antigen-specific CD4+ T cells expanded. Sequencing was performed afterwards. An approximately 10-day culture period preceded the isolation of CD4+ T cells. BNT162b2 vaccine or mRNA-1273 vaccine was given to participants in two doses. The data stem from a study of vaccination effects on CD4 cells after COVID-19. From germline, CDR1 is LNHNV and CDR2 YYDKDF (reference sequence). V gave up 7 bases and J gave up 1 base, with 13 bases separating them. The CDR3 length is 14 residues.

Sequencing was performed on CD4+ T cells from PBMCs cultured with HCoV-229E spike peptides, taken after COVID-19 vaccination. The sequence derives from a human donor who received a COVID-19 vaccine. V usage is TRBV15 and J usage is TRBJ1-1, with D hard to call. CDR3 DNA sequence: TGTGCCACCAAAAGATTACAGACGAACACTGAAGCTTTCTTT. Protein product: CATKRLQTNTEAFF.